This TCR beta chain was sequenced for a study of T cell repertoires in cytomegalovirus infection. Study-wide context: CMV epitopes that were recently identified and HLA-C-restricted were used alongside well-studied HLA-B-restricted ones. Public TCR beta signatures provided an indication of both CMV infection and a matching HLA type.

TCRdb redid the calling of the reads with MiXCR, one entry per CDR3 protein. This repertoire shows roughly 920,000 distinct CDR3 sequences, approximately 30% found once; its top ten account for around 15%. The V gene's germline CDR1 is KGHSH and CDR2 LQKENI. V lost 2 bases and J lost 4; bases outside the gene matches: 12. This CDR3 contains 18 residues. About this clonotype itself: Antigen specificity is unknown.

The sample consisted of cultured CD8+ T cells from PBMCs, taken from culture after CMV antigen stimulation. The chain combines TRBV18 with TRBJ2-5; the match to TRBD2 covers 11 bases. The receptor was derived from a human donor in good health (CMV status not recorded). Some clones in this sample may be carry-over from other donors' samples. As DNA, the CDR3 is TGTGCCAGCTCACCAATCAGCCATACTAGCGGGGGTCGAGAGACCCAGTACTTC. This codes for CASSPISHTSGGRETQYF.